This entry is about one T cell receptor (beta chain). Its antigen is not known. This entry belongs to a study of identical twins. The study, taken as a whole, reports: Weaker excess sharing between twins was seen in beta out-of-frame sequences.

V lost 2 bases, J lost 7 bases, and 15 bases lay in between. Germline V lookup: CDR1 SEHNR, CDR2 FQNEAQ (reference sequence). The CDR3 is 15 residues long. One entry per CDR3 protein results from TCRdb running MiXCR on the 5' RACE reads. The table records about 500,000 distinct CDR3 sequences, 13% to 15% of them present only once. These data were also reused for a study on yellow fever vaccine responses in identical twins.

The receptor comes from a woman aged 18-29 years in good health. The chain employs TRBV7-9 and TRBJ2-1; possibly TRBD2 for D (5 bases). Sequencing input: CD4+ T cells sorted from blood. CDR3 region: CASSLFPVRGNEQFF. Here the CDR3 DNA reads TGTGCCAGCAGCTTATTTCCCGTTCGGGGAAATGAGCAGTTCTTC.